The entry below describes one T cell receptor beta chain. Its specificity is unknown. The data derive from a study of cytomegalovirus exposure and HLA in healthy donors. CDR1 LGHNA and CDR2 YNFKEQ come from the germline V gene. This CDR3 contains 15 residues. General study results and limits: In vitro assays verified that a few CMV-associated chains recognized CMV antigens specifically. The listing of roughly 160 TCR beta chains classed them as cytomegalovirus-associated.

PCR employed 60 Vbeta and 13 Jbeta primers. Data came from immunoSEQ multiplex PCR; TCRdb stores just in-frame clones and leaves some out. The table lists about 200,000 clones, 80% to 85% of them singletons. The chain recombines TRBV4-2 with TRBJ2-5; 9 bases are a match to TRBD1. The J call could be wrong; TRBJ2-7 is a better fit for the DNA end. The sequenced sample consisted of PBMCs. The sequence derives from a woman aged 45-65 years in good health and CMV-seropositive. The CDR3 spells CASSQTLTGGNEQYF. Here the CDR3 DNA reads TGTGCCAGCAGCCAAACCTTGACAGGGGGTAACGAGCAGTACTTC.